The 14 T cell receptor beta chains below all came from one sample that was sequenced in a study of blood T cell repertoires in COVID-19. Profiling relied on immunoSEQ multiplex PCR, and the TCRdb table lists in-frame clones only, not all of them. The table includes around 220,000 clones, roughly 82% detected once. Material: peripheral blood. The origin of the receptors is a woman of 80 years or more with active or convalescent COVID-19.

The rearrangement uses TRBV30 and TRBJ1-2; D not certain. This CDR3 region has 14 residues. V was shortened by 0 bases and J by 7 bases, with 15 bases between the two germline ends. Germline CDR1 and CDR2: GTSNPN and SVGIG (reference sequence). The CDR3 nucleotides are TGTGCCTGGAGTGTCGTGAGGGTTCCGGTTGGCTACACCTTC. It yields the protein CAWSVVRVPVGYTF.

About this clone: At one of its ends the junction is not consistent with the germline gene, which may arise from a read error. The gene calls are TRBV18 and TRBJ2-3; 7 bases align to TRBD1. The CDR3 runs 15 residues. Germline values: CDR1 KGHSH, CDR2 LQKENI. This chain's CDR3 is CTSSPWDSSTDTQYF. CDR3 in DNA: TGTACCAGCTCACCATGGGACAGCAGCACAGATACGCAGTATTTT.

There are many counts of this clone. The CDR3 loop is CATSRGDRVFGYTF. The CDR3 DNA reads as TGTGCCACCAGCAGGGGGGACAGGGTTTTTGGCTACACCTTC. The chain carries TRBV15 and TRBJ1-2, with 9 bases fitting TRBD1. The V gene's germline CDR1 is LNHNV and CDR2 YYDKDF (reference sequence). This CDR3 has 14 amino acids. V shed 3 bases, J shed 7 bases, and the junction held 6 bases outside the gene matches.

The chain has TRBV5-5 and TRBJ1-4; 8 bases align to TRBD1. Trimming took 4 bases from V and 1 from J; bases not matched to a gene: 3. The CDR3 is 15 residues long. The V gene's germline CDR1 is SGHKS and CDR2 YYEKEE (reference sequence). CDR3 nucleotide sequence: TGTGCCAGCAGCACCGGGACAGGAACTAATGAAAAACTGTTTTTT. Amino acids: CASSTGTGTNEKLFF.

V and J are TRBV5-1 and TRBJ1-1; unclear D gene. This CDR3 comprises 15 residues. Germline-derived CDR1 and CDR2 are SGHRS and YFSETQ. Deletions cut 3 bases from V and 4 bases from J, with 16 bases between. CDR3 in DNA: TGCGCCAGCAGCTGGGAAACTAGCCATTTCACTGAAGCTTTCTTT. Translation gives CASSWETSHFTEAFF.

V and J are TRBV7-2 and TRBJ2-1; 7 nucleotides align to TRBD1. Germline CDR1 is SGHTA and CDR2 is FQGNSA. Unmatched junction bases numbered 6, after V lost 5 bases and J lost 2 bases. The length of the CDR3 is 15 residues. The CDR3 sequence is CASSPLGTAYNEQFF. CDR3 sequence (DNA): TGTGCCAGCAGCCCTCTGGGGACAGCCTACAATGAGCAGTTCTTC.

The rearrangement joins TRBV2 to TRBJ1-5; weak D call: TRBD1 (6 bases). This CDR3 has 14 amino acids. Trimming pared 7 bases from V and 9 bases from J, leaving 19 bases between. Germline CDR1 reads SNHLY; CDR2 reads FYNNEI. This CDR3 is CASTIEGGPWPQHF. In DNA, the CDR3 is TGTGCCAGCACCATAGAGGGGGGGCCTTGGCCCCAGCATTTT.

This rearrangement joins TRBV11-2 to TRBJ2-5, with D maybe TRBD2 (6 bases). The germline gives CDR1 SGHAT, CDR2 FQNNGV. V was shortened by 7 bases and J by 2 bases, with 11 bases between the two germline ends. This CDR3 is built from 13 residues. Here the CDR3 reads CASTVGGQETQYF. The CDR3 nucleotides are TGTGCCAGCACCGTGGGGGGTCAAGAGACCCAGTACTTC.

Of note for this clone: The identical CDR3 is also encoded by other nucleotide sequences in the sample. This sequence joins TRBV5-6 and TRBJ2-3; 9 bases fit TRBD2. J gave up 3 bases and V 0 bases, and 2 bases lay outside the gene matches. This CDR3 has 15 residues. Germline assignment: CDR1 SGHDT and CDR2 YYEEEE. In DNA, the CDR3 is TGTGCCAGCAGCTTGGTGGCGGGGGGGACAGATACGCAGTATTTT. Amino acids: CASSLVAGGTDTQYF. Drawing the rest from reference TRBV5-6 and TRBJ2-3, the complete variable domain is DAGVTQSPTHLIKTRGQQVTLRCSPKSGHDTVSWYQQALGQGPQFIFQYYEEEERQRGNFPDRFSGHQFPNYSSELNVNALLLGDSALYLCASSLVAGGTDTQYFGPGTRLTVL.

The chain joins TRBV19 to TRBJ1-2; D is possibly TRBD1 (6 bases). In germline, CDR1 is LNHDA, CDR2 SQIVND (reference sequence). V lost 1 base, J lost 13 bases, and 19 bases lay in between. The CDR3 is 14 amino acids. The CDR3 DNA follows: TGTGCCAGTAGTATAGCCCGGACAGTCGGTGGGGCCACCTTC. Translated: CASSIARTVGGATF.

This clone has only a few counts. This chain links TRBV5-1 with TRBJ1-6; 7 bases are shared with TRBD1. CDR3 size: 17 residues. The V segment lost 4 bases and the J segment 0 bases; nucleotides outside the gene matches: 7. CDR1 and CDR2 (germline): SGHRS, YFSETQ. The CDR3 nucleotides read TGCGCCAGCAGCCCGGACCAGGGGGGCTCCTATAATTCACCCCTCCACTTT. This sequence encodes CASSPDQGGSYNSPLHF.

The CDR3 DNA follows: TGTGCCAGGTCCGGACAGGCCGGAGACACCATATATTTT. It yields the protein CARSGQAGDTIYF. V usage is TRBV2 and J usage is TRBJ1-3; 7 positions agree with TRBD1. Looked up from germline, CDR1 is SNHLY and CDR2 is FYNNEI. Losses at the gene ends were 9 bases for V and 8 bases for J; bases not matched to a gene: 10. CDR3 length: 13 amino acids.

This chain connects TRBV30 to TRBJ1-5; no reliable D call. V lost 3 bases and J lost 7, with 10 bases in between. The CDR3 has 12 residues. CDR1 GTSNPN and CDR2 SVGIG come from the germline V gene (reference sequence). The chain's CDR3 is CAWSGPVQPQHF. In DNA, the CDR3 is TGTGCCTGGAGCGGTCCCGTCCAGCCCCAGCATTTT.

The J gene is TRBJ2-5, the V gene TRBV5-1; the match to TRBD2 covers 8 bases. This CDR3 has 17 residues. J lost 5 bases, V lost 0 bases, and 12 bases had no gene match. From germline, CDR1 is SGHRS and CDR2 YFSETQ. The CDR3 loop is CASSLAGLAGLWETQYF. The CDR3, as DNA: TGCGCCAGCAGCTTGGCCGGGTTAGCGGGACTTTGGGAGACCCAGTACTTC. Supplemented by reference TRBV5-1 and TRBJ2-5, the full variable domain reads KAGVTQTPRYLIKTRGQQVTLSCSPISGHRSVSWYQQTPGQGLQFLFEYFSETQRNKGNFPGRFSGRQFSNSRSEMNVSTLELGDSALYLCASSLAGLAGLWETQYFGPGTRLLVL.